This TCR beta chain stems from a study of preoperative IRX-2 immunotherapy in early breast cancer. Produced via immunoSEQ multiplex PCR; TCRdb's table is partial and in-frame only. This table has tens of thousands of clones, 65% to 85% appearing once. The treatment: preoperative locoregional IRX-2 cytokine immunotherapy. There are 14 residues in the CDR3. The V call is TRBV1, the J call TRBJ1-2. TRBV1 is given as a pseudogene. The sample was collected from a patient treated with IRX-2 immunotherapy. This receptor was taken from a human donor with breast cancer. The CDR3 spells CASSQVVKDYGYTF. The CDR3 bases are TGCGCCAGCAGCCAAGTAGTAAAGGACTATGGCTACACCTTC.